A selection of T cell receptor beta chains follows, all from one sample in a study of cytomegalovirus exposure and HLA in healthy donors. Assay: immunoSEQ multiplex PCR; the TCRdb copy retains only in-frame clones and omits some. The sample gives 150,000 to 170,000 clones, less than 80% of which show up once; approximately 2.3% is in the top ten. The specimen was PBMCs. These receptors were collected from a man younger than 40 in good health and CMV-seronegative. CDR3s include the opening cysteine and the closing phenylalanine or tryptophan. Fields, in order: clone size, V gene, D gene, CDR3 length, J gene, CDR3 protein, CDR3 DNA. The D gene is left open where the match is weak. Some rows mark clone size as missing; the rest say once, few, many or name a class of expanded clone.

clone_size: -
v_call: TRBV10-1
d_call: -
cdr3_length: 16
j_call: TRBJ1-1
cdr3_aa: CASSEHALRKNTEAFF
cdr3_nt: TGCGCCAGCAGTGAGCACGCCCTGCGTAAGAACACTGAAGCTTTCTTT

clone_size: once
v_call: TRBV2
d_call: TRBD1
cdr3_length: 13
j_call: TRBJ1-1
cdr3_aa: CASSDRGRVEAFF
cdr3_nt: TGTGCCAGCAGTGACAGGGGGCGCGTTGAAGCTTTCTTT

clone_size: -
v_call: TRBV7-6
d_call: TRBD1
cdr3_length: 17
j_call: TRBJ2-3
cdr3_aa: CASSQISGQGLKDTQYF
cdr3_nt: TGTGCCAGCAGCCAAATTTCGGGACAGGGTCTTAAAGATACGCAGTATTTT

clone_size: -
v_call: TRBV10-2
d_call: TRBD2
cdr3_length: 15
j_call: TRBJ2-5
cdr3_aa: CASSATSGEGETQYF
cdr3_nt: TGCGCCAGCAGTGCGACTAGCGGGGAAGGGGAGACCCAGTACTTC

clone_size: -
v_call: TRBV19
d_call: -
cdr3_length: 14
j_call: TRBJ1-2
cdr3_aa: CASSIGSEGYGYTF
cdr3_nt: TGTGCCAGTAGTATCGGTAGCGAGGGCTATGGCTACACCTTC

clone_size: -
v_call: TRBV2
d_call: TRBD1
cdr3_length: 18
j_call: TRBJ1-3
cdr3_aa: CASSHTGTGPNSGNTIYF
cdr3_nt: TGTGCCAGCAGTCACACCGGGACAGGGCCAAACTCTGGAAACACCATATATTTT

clone_size: -
v_call: TRBV2
d_call: -
cdr3_length: 15
j_call: TRBJ2-1
cdr3_aa: CASSERGSLGGEQFF
cdr3_nt: TGTGCCAGCAGTGAGAGAGGTAGCCTCGGTGGTGAGCAGTTCTTC

clone_size: -
v_call: TRBV7-9
d_call: -
cdr3_length: 16
j_call: TRBJ1-3
cdr3_aa: CSSSHGTSFSGNTIYF
cdr3_nt: TGTTCCAGCAGCCATGGGACTTCCTTCTCTGGAAACACCATATATTTT

clone_size: once
v_call: TRBV11-2
d_call: -
cdr3_length: 16
j_call: TRBJ1-4
cdr3_aa: CASTFVRIATNEKLFF
cdr3_nt: TGTGCCAGCACCTTCGTCAGAATTGCAACTAATGAAAAACTGTTTTTT

clone_size: -
v_call: TRBV6-5
d_call: TRBD2
cdr3_length: 15
j_call: TRBJ2-2
cdr3_aa: CASSASGGNTGELFF
cdr3_nt: TGTGCCAGCAGTGCCAGCGGGGGGAACACCGGGGAGCTGTTTTTT

clone_size: -
v_call: TRBV6-5
d_call: TRBD1
cdr3_length: 15
j_call: TRBJ1-1
cdr3_aa: CASSRATGRNTEAFF
cdr3_nt: TGTGCCAGCAGCCGTGCGACAGGGCGGAACACTGAAGCTTTCTTT

clone_size: -
v_call: TRBV6-6
d_call: -
cdr3_length: 13
j_call: TRBJ2-7
cdr3_aa: CASSYYGTYEQYF
cdr3_nt: TGTGCCAGCAGTTACTACGGGACCTACGAGCAGTACTTC

clone_size: -
v_call: TRBV7-2
d_call: -
cdr3_length: 15
j_call: TRBJ2-7
cdr3_aa: CASSPDSFSSYEQYF
cdr3_nt: TGTGCCAGCAGCCCCGACAGTTTCAGCTCCTACGAGCAGTACTTC

clone_size: -
v_call: TRBV6-6
d_call: -
cdr3_length: 16
j_call: TRBJ1-1
cdr3_aa: CASSLYRVGVNTEAFF
cdr3_nt: TGTGCCAGCAGTTTGTACAGGGTGGGGGTGAACACTGAAGCTTTCTTT

clone_size: -
v_call: TRBV27
d_call: -
cdr3_length: 15
j_call: TRBJ2-2
cdr3_aa: CASSLFMGAAGELFF
cdr3_nt: TGTGCCAGCAGTTTGTTTATGGGGGCCGCCGGGGAGCTGTTTTTT

clone_size: -
v_call: TRBV4-2
d_call: -
cdr3_length: 18
j_call: TRBJ1-6
cdr3_aa: CASSQSVDRDIYNSPLHF
cdr3_nt: TGTGCCAGCAGCCAGTCGGTTGATCGGGACATCTACAATTCACCCCTCCACTTT

clone_size: -
v_call: TRBV28
d_call: TRBD1
cdr3_length: 18
j_call: TRBJ1-3
cdr3_aa: CASSLDRAPTYSGNTIYF
cdr3_nt: TGTGCCAGCAGTTTAGACAGGGCCCCGACTTACTCTGGAAACACCATATATTTT

clone_size: -
v_call: TRBV7-8
d_call: -
cdr3_length: 18
j_call: TRBJ2-6
cdr3_aa: CASSLDRGGGPGANVLTF
cdr3_nt: TGTGCCAGCAGCTTAGACAGGGGGGGTGGACCTGGGGCCAACGTCCTGACTTTC

clone_size: -
v_call: TRBV7-9
d_call: TRBD2
cdr3_length: 15
j_call: TRBJ2-3
cdr3_aa: CASSPSGGFTDTQYF
cdr3_nt: TGTGCCAGCAGCCCGAGCGGGGGGTTCACAGATACGCAGTATTTT

clone_size: few
v_call: TRBV6-1
d_call: -
cdr3_length: 10
j_call: TRBJ2-1
cdr3_aa: CASRSVEQFF
cdr3_nt: TGTGCCAGCAGATCGGTTGAGCAGTTCTTC

clone_size: -
v_call: TRBV7-2
d_call: -
cdr3_length: 15
j_call: TRBJ2-3
cdr3_aa: CASSLVSGDTDTQYF
cdr3_nt: TGTGCCAGCAGCTTAGTCTCGGGTGACACAGATACGCAGTATTTT

clone_size: -
v_call: TRBV7-9
d_call: -
cdr3_length: 17
j_call: TRBJ1-6
cdr3_aa: CASSTIGGESYNSPLHF
cdr3_nt: TGTGCCAGCAGTACGATAGGGGGAGAGTCCTATAATTCACCCCTCCACTTT

clone_size: few
v_call: TRBV5-4
d_call: TRBD2
cdr3_length: 16
j_call: TRBJ2-3
cdr3_aa: CASSLAPSGGTDTQYF
cdr3_nt: TGTGCCAGCAGCTTGGCCCCTAGCGGGGGCACAGATACGCAGTATTTT

clone_size: few
v_call: TRBV28
d_call: TRBD1
cdr3_length: 15
j_call: TRBJ1-1
cdr3_aa: CASSPRGQGGTEAFF
cdr3_nt: TGTGCCAGCAGTCCCCGAGGACAGGGGGGCACTGAAGCTTTCTTT

clone_size: -
v_call: TRBV30
d_call: TRBD1
cdr3_length: 13
j_call: TRBJ1-1
cdr3_aa: CAWSGDRGTEAFF
cdr3_nt: TGTGCCTGGAGTGGGGACAGGGGGACTGAAGCTTTCTTT

clone_size: -
v_call: TRBV29-1
d_call: TRBD1
cdr3_length: 14
j_call: TRBJ2-7
cdr3_aa: CSVAGTGSSYEQYF
cdr3_nt: TGCAGCGTAGCCGGGACAGGGAGCTCCTACGAGCAGTACTTC

clone_size: -
v_call: TRBV7-9
d_call: -
cdr3_length: 15
j_call: TRBJ2-7
cdr3_aa: CASSSTGTTTYEQYF
cdr3_nt: TGTGCCAGCAGCTCAACAGGGACAACAACCTACGAGCAGTACTTC

clone_size: -
v_call: TRBV28
d_call: -
cdr3_length: 13
j_call: TRBJ2-3
cdr3_aa: CASSLLQEGTQYF
cdr3_nt: TGTGCCAGCAGTTTACTACAGGAGGGCACGCAGTATTTT

clone_size: -
v_call: TRBV29-1
d_call: -
cdr3_length: 14
j_call: TRBJ2-5
cdr3_aa: CSVEGPRFQETQYF
cdr3_nt: TGCAGCGTTGAGGGCCCCAGGTTCCAAGAGACCCAGTACTTC

clone_size: -
v_call: TRBV7-2
d_call: -
cdr3_length: 13
j_call: TRBJ2-3
cdr3_aa: CASSLPQGDTQYF
cdr3_nt: TGTGCCAGCAGCCTACCACAGGGAGATACGCAGTATTTT

clone_size: once
v_call: TRBV27
d_call: -
cdr3_length: 14
j_call: TRBJ2-7
cdr3_aa: CASSSSSISYEQYF
cdr3_nt: TGTGCCAGCAGTTCCTCCTCGATCTCCTACGAGCAGTACTTC

clone_size: -
v_call: TRBV7-9
d_call: -
cdr3_length: 16
j_call: TRBJ1-4
cdr3_aa: CASSLDQVTPNEKLFF
cdr3_nt: TGTGCCAGCAGCTTAGATCAGGTGACGCCTAATGAAAAACTGTTTTTT

clone_size: few
v_call: TRBV19
d_call: TRBD1
cdr3_length: 14
j_call: TRBJ2-7
cdr3_aa: CASQQGQSSYEQYF
cdr3_nt: TGTGCCAGTCAACAGGGGCAAAGCTCCTACGAGCAGTACTTC

clone_size: -
v_call: TRBV9
d_call: -
cdr3_length: 15
j_call: TRBJ1-1
cdr3_aa: CASSPRGLGDTEAFF
cdr3_nt: TGTGCCAGCAGCCCCCGGGGTCTCGGGGACACTGAAGCTTTCTTT

clone_size: -
v_call: TRBV9
d_call: -
cdr3_length: 14
j_call: TRBJ2-7
cdr3_aa: CASSGPGHPYEQYF
cdr3_nt: TGTGCCAGCAGCGGGCCCGGACATCCCTACGAGCAGTACTTC

clone_size: -
v_call: TRBV6-1
d_call: TRBD1
cdr3_length: 14
j_call: TRBJ1-1
cdr3_aa: CASIPDRGRAEAFF
cdr3_nt: TGTGCCAGCATTCCGGACAGGGGGCGTGCTGAAGCTTTCTTT

clone_size: -
v_call: TRBV28
d_call: TRBD1
cdr3_length: 15
j_call: TRBJ2-2
cdr3_aa: CASSLRTGYTGELFF
cdr3_nt: TGTGCCAGCAGTTTAAGGACAGGATACACCGGGGAGCTGTTTTTT

clone_size: -
v_call: TRBV27
d_call: TRBD1
cdr3_length: 14
j_call: TRBJ2-7
cdr3_aa: CASSLTGVLIEQYF
cdr3_nt: TGTGCCAGCAGTTTGACAGGGGTTCTGATCGAGCAGTACTTC

clone_size: few
v_call: TRBV9
d_call: -
cdr3_length: 12
j_call: TRBJ1-1
cdr3_aa: CASSVGGGEAFF
cdr3_nt: TGTGCCAGCAGCGTAGGGGGAGGAGAAGCTTTCTTT

clone_size: -
v_call: TRBV5-6
d_call: TRBD1
cdr3_length: 14
j_call: TRBJ2-7
cdr3_aa: CASSSGDRVYEQYF
cdr3_nt: TGTGCCAGCAGCTCCGGGGACAGGGTCTACGAGCAGTACTTC

clone_size: -
v_call: TRBV28
d_call: TRBD2
cdr3_length: 18
j_call: TRBJ2-1
cdr3_aa: CASSATRLAGVGYNEQFF
cdr3_nt: TGTGCCAGCAGTGCAACCCGACTAGCGGGGGTAGGGTACAATGAGCAGTTCTTC

clone_size: -
v_call: TRBV6-1
d_call: -
cdr3_length: 13
j_call: TRBJ1-1
cdr3_aa: CASSEARLTEAFF
cdr3_nt: TGTGCCAGCAGTGAAGCGCGCCTTACTGAAGCTTTCTTT

clone_size: -
v_call: TRBV28
d_call: TRBD1
cdr3_length: 15
j_call: TRBJ1-2
cdr3_aa: CASSLEGQGNYGYTF
cdr3_nt: TGTGCCAGCAGTTTAGAGGGACAGGGAAACTATGGCTACACCTTC

clone_size: -
v_call: TRBV18
d_call: TRBD2
cdr3_length: 17
j_call: TRBJ2-1
cdr3_aa: CASSPPWDYLERNEQFF
cdr3_nt: TGTGCCAGCTCACCACCCTGGGACTACCTAGAAAGGAATGAGCAGTTCTTC

clone_size: -
v_call: TRBV30
d_call: TRBD1
cdr3_length: 17
j_call: TRBJ2-6
cdr3_aa: CAWSVHLGQAGANVLTF
cdr3_nt: TGTGCCTGGAGTGTACACCTAGGACAGGCTGGGGCCAACGTCCTGACTTTC

clone_size: once
v_call: TRBV18
d_call: -
cdr3_length: 14
j_call: TRBJ2-7
cdr3_aa: CASSPPVQFYEQYF
cdr3_nt: TGTGCCAGCTCACCACCGGTGCAGTTCTACGAGCAGTACTTC

clone_size: -
v_call: TRBV11-2
d_call: -
cdr3_length: 13
j_call: TRBJ1-1
cdr3_aa: CASSLDLGDEAFF
cdr3_nt: TGTGCCAGCAGCTTAGATCTGGGAGATGAAGCTTTCTTT

clone_size: -
v_call: TRBV28
d_call: TRBD1
cdr3_length: 15
j_call: TRBJ1-5
cdr3_aa: CASSIMDRGYQPQHF
cdr3_nt: TGTGCCAGCAGTATAATGGACAGGGGATATCAGCCCCAGCATTTT